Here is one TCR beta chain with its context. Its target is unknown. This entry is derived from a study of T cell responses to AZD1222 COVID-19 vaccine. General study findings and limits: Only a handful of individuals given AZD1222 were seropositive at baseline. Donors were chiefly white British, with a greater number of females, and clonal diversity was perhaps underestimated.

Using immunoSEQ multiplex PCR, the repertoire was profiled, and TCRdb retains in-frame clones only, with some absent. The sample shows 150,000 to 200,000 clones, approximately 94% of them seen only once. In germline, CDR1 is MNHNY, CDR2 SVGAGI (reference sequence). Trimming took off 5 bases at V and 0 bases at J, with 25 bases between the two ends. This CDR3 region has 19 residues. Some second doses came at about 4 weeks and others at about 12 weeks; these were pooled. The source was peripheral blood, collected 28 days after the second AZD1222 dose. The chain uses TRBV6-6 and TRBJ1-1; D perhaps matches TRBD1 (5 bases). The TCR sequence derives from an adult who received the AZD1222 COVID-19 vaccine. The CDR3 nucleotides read TGTGCCAGCAGTCGACAGAGACGGGGAGCCACTAATTTGAACACTGAAGCTTTCTTT. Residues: CASSRQRRGATNLNTEAFF.